This T cell receptor beta chain was captured in a study of blood T cell repertoires in COVID-19. Looking at the study overall: PBMCs, B-cell-depleted T cells, or T cells were the source of the cDNA or gDNA that made up the material.

In the authors' workflow: Reference gene primer amplification in the assay estimated nucleated cell counts. Measured with immunoSEQ multiplex PCR; TCRdb has only the in-frame clones, and not every one. V and J calls and clone size come straight from that table; D and trimming were deduced from the DNA. The table shows 75,000 to 80,000 clones, with about four fifths occurring only once. CDR3 length: 17 residues. The V and J ends lost 1 base and 8 bases, in that order; junction bases with no gene match: 11. Per the germline V gene, CDR1 is LGHNA and CDR2 is YNFKEQ. The V gene is TRBV4-2, the J gene TRBJ1-6; the match to TRBD1 covers 7 bases. Specimen: peripheral blood. This TCR was recovered from a woman aged 55-69 years with acute or convalescent COVID-19. This chain's CDR3 is CASSQAHPGQLDSPLHF. In nucleotides, the CDR3 is TGTGCCAGCAGCCAAGCACATCCGGGACAGCTTGATTCACCCCTCCACTTT.